This TCR beta chain was sequenced during a study of identical twins. Healthy Caucasians, and only they, were the donors. Of note for this clonotype: No antigen is known for it.

This CDR3 has 14 amino acids. CDR1 and CDR2 from the germline V gene are MNHEY and SVGEGT. Trimming removed 5 bases from V and 0 bases from J, with 11 bases in between. Overall study findings and caveats: Within cord blood, abundant beta clonotypes carried fewer insertions, but memory repertoires showed no such trend. Models, which agreed with sharing between unrelated individuals, nonetheless underestimated the out-of-frame TCR alpha sharing seen in monozygotic twins.

TCRdb redid the calling of the 5' RACE reads with MiXCR, one entry per CDR3 protein. This table has about 660,000 distinct CDR3 sequences, 8.6% appearing once. This sample was also put to use in a study of yellow fever vaccine responses in identical twins.

The chain is built from TRBV6-2 or TRBV6-3 and TRBJ2-7; perhaps TRBD2 as D (5 bases). This receptor was identified in a woman under 30 in good health. The sample was PBMCs. CDR3 DNA sequence: TGTGCCAGCAGTCAACCCCGGGACTCCTACGAGCAGTACTTC. This codes for CASSQPRDSYEQYF.